Only one count was recorded for the clone carrying this T cell receptor (beta chain). The antigen remains undetermined. A junction end diverges from the germline sequence, so it may reflect a read error. Germline V gene lookup returns CDR1 GTSNPN and CDR2 SVGIG (reference sequence). The CDR3 loop spans 8 amino acids. Only in-frame clones appear in the TCRdb table, and some are missing; sequencing was by immunoSEQ multiplex PCR. The sample consists of hundreds of thousands of clones, over 75% of them appearing once. These data come from a study of Ad26.COV2.S vaccination and SARS-CoV-2 variants. Overall study: Recipients of Ad26.COV2.S got it intramuscularly, once or twice 56 days apart. The study's findings and limits: Reportedly, after vaccination the spike-specific CD8+ and CD4+ T cell responses displayed substantial breadth.

The treatment: 19 received Ad26.COV2.S at low or high dose, single or two shots; five or six received placebo; per-sample allocation not given. The study sampled participants on day 63 after the first vaccine or placebo injection. The TCR originated in a person aged 18-60 years who received the Ad26.COV2.S COVID-19 vaccine or a placebo. Specimen: peripheral blood, collected in a trial of Ad26.COV2.S vaccine versus placebo. The chain combines TRBV30 with TRBJ2-1; D gene ambiguous. The CDR3 nucleotides read TGTGCCTATAATGAGCAGTTCTTC. It translates to CAYNEQFF.